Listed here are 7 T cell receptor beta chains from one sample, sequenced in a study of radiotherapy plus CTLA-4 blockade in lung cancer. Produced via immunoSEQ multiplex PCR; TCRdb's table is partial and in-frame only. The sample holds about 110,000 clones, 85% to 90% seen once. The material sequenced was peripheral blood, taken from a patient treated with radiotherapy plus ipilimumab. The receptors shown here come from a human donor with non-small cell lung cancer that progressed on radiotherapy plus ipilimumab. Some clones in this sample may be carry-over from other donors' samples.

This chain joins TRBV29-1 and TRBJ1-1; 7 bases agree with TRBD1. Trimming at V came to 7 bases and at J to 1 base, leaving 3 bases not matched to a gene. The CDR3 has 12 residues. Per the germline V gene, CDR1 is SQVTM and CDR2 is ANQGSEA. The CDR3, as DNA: TGCAGCGCTCGGACAGGGAACACTGAAGCTTTCTTT. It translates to CSARTGNTEAFF.

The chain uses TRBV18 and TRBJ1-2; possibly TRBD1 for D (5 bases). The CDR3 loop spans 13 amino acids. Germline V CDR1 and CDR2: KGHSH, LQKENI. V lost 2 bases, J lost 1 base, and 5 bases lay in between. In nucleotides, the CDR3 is TGTGCCAGCTCACCAGACAGTAACTATGGCTACACCTTC. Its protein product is CASSPDSNYGYTF. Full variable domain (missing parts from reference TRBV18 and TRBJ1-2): NAGVMQNPRHLVRRRGQEARLRCSPMKGHSHVYWYRQLPEEGLKFMVYLQKENIIDESGMPKERFSAEFPKEGPSILRIQQVVRGDSAAYFCASSPDSNYGYTFGSGTRLTVV.

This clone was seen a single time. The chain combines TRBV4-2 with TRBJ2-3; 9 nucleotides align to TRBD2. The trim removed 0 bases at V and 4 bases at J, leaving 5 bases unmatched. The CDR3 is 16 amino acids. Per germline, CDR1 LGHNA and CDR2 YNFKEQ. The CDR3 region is CASSQETAGGADTQYF. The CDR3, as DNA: TGTGCCAGCAGCCAAGAAACGGCGGGGGGGGCAGATACGCAGTATTTT.

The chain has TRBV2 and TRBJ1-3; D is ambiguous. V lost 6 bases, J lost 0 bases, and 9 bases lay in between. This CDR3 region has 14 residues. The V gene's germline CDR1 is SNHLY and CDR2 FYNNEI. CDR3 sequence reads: CASRSENSGNTIYF. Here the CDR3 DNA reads TGTGCCAGCAGGTCAGAAAACTCTGGAAACACCATATATTTT.

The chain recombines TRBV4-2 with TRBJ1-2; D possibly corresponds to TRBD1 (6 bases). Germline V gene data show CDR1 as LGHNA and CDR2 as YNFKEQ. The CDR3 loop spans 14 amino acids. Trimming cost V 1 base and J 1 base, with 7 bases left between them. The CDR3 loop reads CASSQVDSNYGYTF. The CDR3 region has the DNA TGTGCCAGCAGCCAAGTGGACAGTAACTATGGCTACACCTTC.

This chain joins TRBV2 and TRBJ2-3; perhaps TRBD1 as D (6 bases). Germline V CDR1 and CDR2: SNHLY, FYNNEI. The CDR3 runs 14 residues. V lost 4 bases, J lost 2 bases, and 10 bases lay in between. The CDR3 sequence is CASSGPGATDTQYF. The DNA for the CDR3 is TGTGCCAGCAGTGGGCCAGGGGCCACAGATACGCAGTATTTT.

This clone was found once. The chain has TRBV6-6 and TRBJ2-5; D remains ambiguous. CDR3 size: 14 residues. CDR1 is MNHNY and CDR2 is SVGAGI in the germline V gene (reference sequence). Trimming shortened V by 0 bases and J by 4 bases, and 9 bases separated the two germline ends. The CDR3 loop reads CASSYSASGETQYF. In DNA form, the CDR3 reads TGTGCCAGCAGTTACTCGGCGTCCGGAGAGACCCAGTACTTC.